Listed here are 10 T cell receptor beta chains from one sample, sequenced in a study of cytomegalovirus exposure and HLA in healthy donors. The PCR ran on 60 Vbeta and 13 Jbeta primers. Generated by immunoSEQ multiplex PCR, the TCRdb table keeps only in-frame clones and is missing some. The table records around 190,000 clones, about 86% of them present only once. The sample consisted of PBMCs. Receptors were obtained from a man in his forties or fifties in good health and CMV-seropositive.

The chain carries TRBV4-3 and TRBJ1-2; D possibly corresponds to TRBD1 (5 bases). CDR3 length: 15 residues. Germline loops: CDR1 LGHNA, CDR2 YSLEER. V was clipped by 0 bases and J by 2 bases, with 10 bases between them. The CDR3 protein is CASSQDTQVNYGYTF. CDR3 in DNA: TGCGCCAGCAGCCAAGATACACAGGTCAACTATGGCTACACCTTC.

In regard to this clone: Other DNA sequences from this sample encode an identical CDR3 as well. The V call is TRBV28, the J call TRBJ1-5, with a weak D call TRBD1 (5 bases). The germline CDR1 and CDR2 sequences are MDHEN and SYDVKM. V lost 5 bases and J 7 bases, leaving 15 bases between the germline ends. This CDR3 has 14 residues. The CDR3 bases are TGTGCCAGCAGTACCCCCAGGGCTGGGCAGCCCCAGCATTTT. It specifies CASSTPRAGQPQHF.

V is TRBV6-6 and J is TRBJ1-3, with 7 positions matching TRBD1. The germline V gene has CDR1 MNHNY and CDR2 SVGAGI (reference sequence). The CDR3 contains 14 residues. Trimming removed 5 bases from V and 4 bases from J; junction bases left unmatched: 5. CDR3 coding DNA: TGTGCCAGCAGTCGGACAGGCTGGGGAAACACCATATATTTT. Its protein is CASSRTGWGNTIYF.

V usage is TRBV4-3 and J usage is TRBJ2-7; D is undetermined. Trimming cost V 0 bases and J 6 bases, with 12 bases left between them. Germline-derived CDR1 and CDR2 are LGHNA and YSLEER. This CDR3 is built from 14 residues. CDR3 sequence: CASSQELQVGEQYF. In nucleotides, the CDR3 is TGCGCCAGCAGCCAAGAGTTGCAAGTCGGCGAGCAGTACTTC.

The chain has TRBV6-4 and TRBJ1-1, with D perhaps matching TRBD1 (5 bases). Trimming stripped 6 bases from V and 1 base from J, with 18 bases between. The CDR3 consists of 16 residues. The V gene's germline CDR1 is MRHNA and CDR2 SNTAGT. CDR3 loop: CASSQYGGMGNTEAFF. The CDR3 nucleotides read TGTGCCAGCAGCCAATACGGGGGTATGGGGAACACTGAAGCTTTCTTT.

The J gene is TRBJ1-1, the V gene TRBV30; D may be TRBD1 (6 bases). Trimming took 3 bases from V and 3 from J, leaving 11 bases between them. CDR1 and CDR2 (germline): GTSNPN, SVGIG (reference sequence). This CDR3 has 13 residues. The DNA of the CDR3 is TGTGCCTGGAGAAGCAGGGGTGACACTGAAGCTTTCTTT. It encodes CAWRSRGDTEAFF.

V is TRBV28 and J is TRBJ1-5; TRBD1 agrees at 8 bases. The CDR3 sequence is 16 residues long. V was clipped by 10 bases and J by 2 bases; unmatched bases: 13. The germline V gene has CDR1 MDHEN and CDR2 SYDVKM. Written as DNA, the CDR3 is TGTGCCACCTACAACAGGGGGTTGGATCGCAATCAGCCCCAGCATTTT. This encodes CATYNRGLDRNQPQHF.

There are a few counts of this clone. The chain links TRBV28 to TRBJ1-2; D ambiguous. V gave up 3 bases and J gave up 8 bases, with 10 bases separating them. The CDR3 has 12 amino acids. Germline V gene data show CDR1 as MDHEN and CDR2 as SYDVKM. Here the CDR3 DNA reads TGTGCCAGCAGTTTGGCGGTACGGGGCTACACCTTC. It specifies CASSLAVRGYTF.

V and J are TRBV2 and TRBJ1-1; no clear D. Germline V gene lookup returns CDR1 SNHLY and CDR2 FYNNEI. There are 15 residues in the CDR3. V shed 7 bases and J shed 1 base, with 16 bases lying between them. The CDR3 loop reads CASIYSHPPNTEAFF. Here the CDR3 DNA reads TGTGCCAGCATCTATAGTCACCCTCCGAACACTGAAGCTTTCTTT.

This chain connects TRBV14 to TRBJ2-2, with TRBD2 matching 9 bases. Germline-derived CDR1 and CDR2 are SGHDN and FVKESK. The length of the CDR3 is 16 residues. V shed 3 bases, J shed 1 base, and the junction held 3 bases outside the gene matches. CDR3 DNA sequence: TGTGCCAGCAGCCACCGACTAGCGGTGAACACCGGGGAGCTGTTTTTT. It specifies CASSHRLAVNTGELFF.